Sequencing of this T cell receptor beta chain was carried out in a study of control samples from healthy donors and cancer patients. The table came from immunoSEQ multiplex PCR; TCRdb's copy has only in-frame clones and leaves some out. The sample has just over 150,000 clones, approximately 94% seen once. CDR1 is MNHNS, CDR2 SASEGT, per germline. CDR3 length: 15 amino acids. V dropped 0 bases and J dropped 7 bases, with 15 bases sitting between them. The chain couples TRBV6-1 to TRBJ2-5; D may be TRBD1 (5 bases). What was sequenced was blood. The TCR originated in a middle-aged woman in good health. The CDR3 nucleotides are TGTGCCAGCAGTGAAGCGCTTCGGCAGGGCGCGACCCAGTACTTC. Amino acid sequence: CASSEALRQGATQYF.